Sequencing of this T cell receptor beta chain was carried out in a study of control samples from healthy donors and cancer patients. CDR1 SGHTA and CDR2 FQGNSA come from the germline V gene. Trimming pared 1 base from V and 3 bases from J, leaving 15 bases between. This CDR3 contains 17 residues. Here immunoSEQ multiplex PCR was the method, and the copy in TCRdb shows in-frame clones only, minus some. This sample has approximately 87,000 clones; under 95% occur once, and the top ten carry roughly 1.2%. The chain employs TRBV7-2 and TRBJ1-4, with D possibly TRBD1 on 5 matching bases. The sequence came from a middle-aged woman with lung cancer. The sequencing input was PBMCs. The CDR3 DNA sequence: TGTGCCAGCAGCTTAGGGAGGGTTTGGGGGTCTAATGAAAAACTGTTTTTT. It translates to CASSLGRVWGSNEKLFF.